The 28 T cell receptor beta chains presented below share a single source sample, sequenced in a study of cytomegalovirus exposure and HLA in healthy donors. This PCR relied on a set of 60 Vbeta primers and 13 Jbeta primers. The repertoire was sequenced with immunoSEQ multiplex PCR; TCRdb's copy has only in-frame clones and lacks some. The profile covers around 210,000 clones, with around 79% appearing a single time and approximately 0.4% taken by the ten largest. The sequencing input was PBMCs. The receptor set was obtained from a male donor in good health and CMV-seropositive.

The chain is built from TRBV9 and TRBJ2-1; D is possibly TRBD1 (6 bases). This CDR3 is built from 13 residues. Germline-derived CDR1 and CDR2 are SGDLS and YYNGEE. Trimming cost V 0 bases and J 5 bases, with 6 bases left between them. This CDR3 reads CASSVGDNNEQFF. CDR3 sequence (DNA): TGTGCCAGCAGCGTAGGGGACAACAATGAGCAGTTCTTC.

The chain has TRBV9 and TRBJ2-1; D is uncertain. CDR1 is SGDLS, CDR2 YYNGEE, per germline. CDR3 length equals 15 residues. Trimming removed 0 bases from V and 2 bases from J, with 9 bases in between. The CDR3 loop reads CASSVATTTYNEQFF. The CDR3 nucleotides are TGTGCCAGCAGCGTAGCTACTACTACCTACAATGAGCAGTTCTTC.

The CDR3 DNA reads TGTGCCAGCAGCTGGGGACAGGGACCCTACAATGAGCAGTTCTTC. Protein product: CASSWGQGPYNEQFF. This sequence joins TRBV11-3 and TRBJ2-1, with 9 positions matching TRBD1. V trimming: 4 bases; J trimming: 2 bases; junction bases outside the gene matches: 3. The CDR3 totals 15 residues. Germline CDR1 SGHNT, CDR2 YENEEA.

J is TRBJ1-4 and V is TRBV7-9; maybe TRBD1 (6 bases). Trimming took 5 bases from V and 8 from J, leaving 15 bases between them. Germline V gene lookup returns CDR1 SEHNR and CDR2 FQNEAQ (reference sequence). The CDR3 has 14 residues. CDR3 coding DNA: TGTGCCAGCAGCGCTCAGGGGTTGGGCGAAAAACTGTTTTTT. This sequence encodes CASSAQGLGEKLFF.

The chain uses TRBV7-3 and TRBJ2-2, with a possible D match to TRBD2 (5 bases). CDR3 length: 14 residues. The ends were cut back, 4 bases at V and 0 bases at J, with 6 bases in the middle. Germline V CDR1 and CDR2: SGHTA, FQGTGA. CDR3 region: CASSSGTNTGELFF. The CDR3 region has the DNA TGTGCCAGCAGCTCCGGGACGAACACCGGGGAGCTGTTTTTT.

The CDR3 region has the DNA TGTGCCACCAGAGGCCCCGGGTGGGACATTCAGTACTTC. Its protein is CATRGPGWDIQYF. J is TRBJ2-4 and V is TRBV15; unclear D gene. The CDR3 totals 13 residues. V dropped 6 bases and J dropped 8 bases, with 14 bases sitting between them. CDR1 is LNHNV, CDR2 YYDKDF, per germline (reference sequence).

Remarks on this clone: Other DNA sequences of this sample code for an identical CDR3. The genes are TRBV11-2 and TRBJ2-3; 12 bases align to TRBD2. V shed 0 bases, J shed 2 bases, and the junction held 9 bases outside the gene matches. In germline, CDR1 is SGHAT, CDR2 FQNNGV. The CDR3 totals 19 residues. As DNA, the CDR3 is TGTGCCAGCAGCTTAGATGCCCTAGCGGGAGGGGGACACACAGATACGCAGTATTTT. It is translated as CASSLDALAGGGHTDTQYF.

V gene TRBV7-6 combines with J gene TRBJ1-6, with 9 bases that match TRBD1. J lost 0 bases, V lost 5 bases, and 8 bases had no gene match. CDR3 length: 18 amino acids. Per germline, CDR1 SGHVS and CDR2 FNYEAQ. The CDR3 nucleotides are TGTGCCAGCAGCGCGACAGGGGGGCTTAGCTCCTATAATTCACCCCTCCACTTT. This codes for CASSATGGLSSYNSPLHF.

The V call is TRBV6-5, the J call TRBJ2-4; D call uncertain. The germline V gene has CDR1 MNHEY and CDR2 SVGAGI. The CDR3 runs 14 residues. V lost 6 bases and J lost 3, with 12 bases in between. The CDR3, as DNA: TGTGCCAGCAGCCTTAAATTCGGCAAAAACATTCAGTACTTC. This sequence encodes CASSLKFGKNIQYF.

The CDR3 DNA follows: TGTGCCAGCAGTGAACCCGACAGGGGCACTGAAGCTTTCTTT. Amino acid sequence: CASSEPDRGTEAFF. The rearrangement uses TRBV25-1 and TRBJ1-1, with 8 positions matching TRBD1. This CDR3 is built from 14 residues. V dropped 2 bases and J dropped 4; count of bases not matched to a gene: 3. Germline loops: CDR1 MGHDK, CDR2 SYGVNS.

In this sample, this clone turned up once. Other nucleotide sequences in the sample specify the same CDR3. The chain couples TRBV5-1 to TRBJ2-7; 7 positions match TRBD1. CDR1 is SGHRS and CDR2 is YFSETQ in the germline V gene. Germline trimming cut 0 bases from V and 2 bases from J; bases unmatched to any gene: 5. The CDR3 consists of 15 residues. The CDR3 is CASSLDPTGTYEQYF. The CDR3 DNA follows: TGCGCCAGCAGCTTGGACCCGACAGGGACCTACGAGCAGTACTTC. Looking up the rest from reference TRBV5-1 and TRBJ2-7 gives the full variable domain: KAGVTQTPRYLIKTRGQQVTLSCSPISGHRSVSWYQQTPGQGLQFLFEYFSETQRNKGNFPGRFSGRQFSNSRSEMNVSTLELGDSALYLCASSLDPTGTYEQYFGPGTRLTVT.

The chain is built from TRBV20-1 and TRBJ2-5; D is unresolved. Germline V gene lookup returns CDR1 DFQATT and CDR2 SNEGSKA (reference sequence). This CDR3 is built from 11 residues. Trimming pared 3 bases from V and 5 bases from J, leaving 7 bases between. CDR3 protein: CSASNKETQYF. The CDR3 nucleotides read TGCAGTGCTAGTAACAAGGAGACCCAGTACTTC.

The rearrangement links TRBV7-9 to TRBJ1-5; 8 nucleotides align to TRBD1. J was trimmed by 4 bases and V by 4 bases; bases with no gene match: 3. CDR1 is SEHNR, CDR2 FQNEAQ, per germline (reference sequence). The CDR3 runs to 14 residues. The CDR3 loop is CASSWGTGNQPQHF. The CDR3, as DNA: TGTGCCAGCAGCTGGGGGACAGGTAATCAGCCCCAGCATTTT.

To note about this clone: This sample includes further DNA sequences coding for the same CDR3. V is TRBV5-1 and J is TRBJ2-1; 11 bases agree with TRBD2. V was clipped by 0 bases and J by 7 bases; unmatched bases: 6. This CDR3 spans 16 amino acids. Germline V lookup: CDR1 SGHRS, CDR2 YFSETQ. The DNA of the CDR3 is TGCGCCAGCAGCTTGGGTAGTAGCGGGGGGGCGAATGAGCAGTTCTTC. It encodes CASSLGSSGGANEQFF.

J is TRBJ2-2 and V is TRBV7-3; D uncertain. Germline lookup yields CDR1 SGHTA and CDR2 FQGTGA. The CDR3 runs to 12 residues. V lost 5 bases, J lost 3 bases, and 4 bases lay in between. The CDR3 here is CASSLHTGELFF. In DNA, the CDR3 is TGTGCCAGCAGCCTACACACCGGGGAGCTGTTTTTT.

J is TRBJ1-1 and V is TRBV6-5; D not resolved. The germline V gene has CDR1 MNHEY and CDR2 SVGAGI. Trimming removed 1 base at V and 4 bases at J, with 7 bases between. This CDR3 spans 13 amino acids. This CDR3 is CASSYLDFTEAFF. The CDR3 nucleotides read TGTGCCAGCAGTTACTTGGACTTCACTGAAGCTTTCTTT.

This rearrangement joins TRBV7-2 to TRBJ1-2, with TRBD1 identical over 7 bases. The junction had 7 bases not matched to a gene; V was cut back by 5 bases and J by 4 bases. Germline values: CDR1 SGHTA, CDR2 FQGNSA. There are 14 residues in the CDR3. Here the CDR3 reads CASSRGQALYGYTF. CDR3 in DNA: TGTGCCAGCAGCCGCGGACAGGCCCTCTATGGCTACACCTTC. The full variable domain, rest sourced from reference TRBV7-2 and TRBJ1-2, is GAGVSQSPSNKVTEKGKDVELRCDPISGHTALYWYRQSLGQGLEFLIYFQGNSAPDKSGLPSDRFSAERTGGSVSTLTIQRTQQEDSAVYLCASSRGQALYGYTFGSGTRLTVV.

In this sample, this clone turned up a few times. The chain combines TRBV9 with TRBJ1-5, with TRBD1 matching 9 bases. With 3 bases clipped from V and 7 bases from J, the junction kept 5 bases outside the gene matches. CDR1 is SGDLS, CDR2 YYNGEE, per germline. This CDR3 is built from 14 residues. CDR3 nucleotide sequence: TGTGCCAGCAGCGCAGACAGGGGGGGCCAGCCCCAGCATTTT. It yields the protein CASSADRGGQPQHF.

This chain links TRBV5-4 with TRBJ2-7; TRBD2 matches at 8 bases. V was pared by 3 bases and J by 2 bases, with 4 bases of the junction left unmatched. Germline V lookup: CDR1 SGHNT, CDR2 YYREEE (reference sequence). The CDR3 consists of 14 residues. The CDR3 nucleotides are TGTGCCAGCAGCTCCACGACTAGCGCCTACGAGCAGTACTTC. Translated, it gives CASSSTTSAYEQYF.

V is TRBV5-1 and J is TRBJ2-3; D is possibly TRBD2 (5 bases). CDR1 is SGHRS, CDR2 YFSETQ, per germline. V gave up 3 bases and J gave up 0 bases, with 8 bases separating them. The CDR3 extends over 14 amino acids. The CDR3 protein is CASSSGISTDTQYF. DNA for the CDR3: TGCGCCAGCAGCTCGGGGATAAGCACAGATACGCAGTATTTT.

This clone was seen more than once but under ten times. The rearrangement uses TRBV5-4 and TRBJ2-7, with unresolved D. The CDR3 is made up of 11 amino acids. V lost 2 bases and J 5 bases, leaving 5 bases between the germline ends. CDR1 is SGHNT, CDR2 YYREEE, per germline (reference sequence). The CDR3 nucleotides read TGTGCCAGCAGCTTCAGTAACGAGCAGTACTTC. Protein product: CASSFSNEQYF.

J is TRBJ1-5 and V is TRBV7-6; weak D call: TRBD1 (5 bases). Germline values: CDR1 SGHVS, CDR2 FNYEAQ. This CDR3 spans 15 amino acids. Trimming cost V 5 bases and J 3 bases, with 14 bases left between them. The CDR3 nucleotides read TGTGCCAGCAGCGCGCGGGGCGGGGACAATCAGCCCCAGCATTTT. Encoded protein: CASSARGGDNQPQHF.

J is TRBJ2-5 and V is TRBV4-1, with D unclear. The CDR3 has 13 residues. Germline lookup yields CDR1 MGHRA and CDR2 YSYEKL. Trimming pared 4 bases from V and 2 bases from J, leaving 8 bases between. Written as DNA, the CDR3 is TGCGCCAGCAGCCCAGTGTTACAAGAGACCCAGTACTTC. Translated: CASSPVLQETQYF.

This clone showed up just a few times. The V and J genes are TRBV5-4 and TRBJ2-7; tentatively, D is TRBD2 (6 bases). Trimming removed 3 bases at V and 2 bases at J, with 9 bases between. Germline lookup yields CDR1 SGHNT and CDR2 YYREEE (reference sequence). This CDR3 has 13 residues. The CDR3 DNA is TGTGCCAGCAGCTGGCGGGATACCTACGAGCAGTACTTC. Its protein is CASSWRDTYEQYF.

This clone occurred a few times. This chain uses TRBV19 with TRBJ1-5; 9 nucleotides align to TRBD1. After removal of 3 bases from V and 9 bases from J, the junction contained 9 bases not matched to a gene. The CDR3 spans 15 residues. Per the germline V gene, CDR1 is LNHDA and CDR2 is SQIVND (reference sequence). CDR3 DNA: TGTGCCAGTAGTATCCGGGACAGGGAGTTTGGGCCCCAGCATTTT. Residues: CASSIRDREFGPQHF.

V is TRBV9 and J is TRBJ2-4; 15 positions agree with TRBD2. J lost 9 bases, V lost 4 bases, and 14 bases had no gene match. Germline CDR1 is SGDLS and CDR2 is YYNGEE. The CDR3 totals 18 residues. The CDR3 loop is CASSPRSGLAGGSGIQYF. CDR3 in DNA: TGTGCCAGCAGCCCGCGATCAGGACTAGCGGGGGGGAGCGGCATTCAGTACTTC.

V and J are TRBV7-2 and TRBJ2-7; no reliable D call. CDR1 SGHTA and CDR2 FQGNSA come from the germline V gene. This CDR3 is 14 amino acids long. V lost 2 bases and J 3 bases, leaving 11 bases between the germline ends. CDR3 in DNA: TGTGCCAGCAGCTTAAATGCAGGCGTCTACGAGCAGTACTTC. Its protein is CASSLNAGVYEQYF.

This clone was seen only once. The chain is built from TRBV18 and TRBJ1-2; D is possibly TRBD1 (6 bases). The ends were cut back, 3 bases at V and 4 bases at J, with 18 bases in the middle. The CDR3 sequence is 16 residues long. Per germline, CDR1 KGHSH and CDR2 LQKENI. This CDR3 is CASSPQPWTEVYGYTF. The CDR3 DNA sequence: TGTGCCAGCTCACCGCAACCGTGGACAGAAGTCTATGGCTACACCTTC.